These 20 T cell receptor beta chains came from one sample sequenced in a study of blood T cells in healthy people across ages. Using a J-beta primer mix together with a sample-barcoded 5' primer, a second PCR was run for about 6 to 12 cycles. TCRdb used MiXCR to reprocess the 5' RACE reads, holding one entry per CDR3 protein. The data contain about 590,000 distinct CDR3 sequences, around 31% of them seen just once; the ten biggest clones take up 15% to 19%. Material for sequencing was blood. The receptors here all came from a woman of 80 years or more in good health.

This clonotype occurred many times. The gene calls are TRBV5-6 and TRBJ2-7, with D possibly TRBD2 on 5 matching bases. The CDR3 sequence is 13 residues long. Germline V lookup: CDR1 SGHDT, CDR2 YYEEEE. V was clipped by 0 bases and J by 6 bases, with 10 bases between them. For the CDR3, the DNA is TGTGCCAGCAGCTTGGGGACTTTAGGCGAGCAGTACTTC. Residues: CASSLGTLGEQYF. The full variable domain, rest sourced from reference TRBV5-6 and TRBJ2-7, is DAGVTQSPTHLIKTRGQQVTLRCSPKSGHDTVSWYQQALGQGPQFIFQYYEEEERQRGNFPDRFSGHQFPNYSSELNVNALLLGDSALYLCASSLGTLGEQYFGPGTRLTVT.

The rearrangement joins TRBV3-1 to TRBJ2-1; possible D gene TRBD2, 7 bases. The CDR3 has 16 residues. Germline-derived CDR1 and CDR2 are LGHDT and YNNKEL (reference sequence). V was pared by 1 base and J by 10 bases, with 20 bases between. The CDR3 sequence is CASSQGCGGPRREQFF. CDR3 DNA sequence: TGTGCCAGCAGCCAAGGTTGCGGGGGCCCGAGGCGGGAGCAGTTCTTC.

The chain links TRBV7-2 to TRBJ2-1, with D possibly matching TRBD1 (7 bases). The V gene's germline CDR1 is SGHTA and CDR2 FQGNSA. CDR3 size: 15 residues. Trimming pared 5 bases from V and 1 base from J, leaving 12 bases between. The CDR3 sequence: CASSHQGGSYNEQFF. CDR3 nucleotide sequence: TGTGCCAGCAGCCATCAGGGGGGATCCTACAATGAGCAGTTCTTC.

Comment on this clonotype: A much larger clone lies a single base off, so this may be a read error. The chain carries TRBV18 and TRBJ2-1, with 9 bases fitting TRBD1. This CDR3 comprises 14 residues. CDR1 is KGHSH, CDR2 LQKENI, per germline. The CDR3 reads CACSTGQGWDEQFF. The CDR3 nucleotides read TGTGCCTGCTCAACGGGACAGGGATGGGATGAGCAGTTCTTC.

This clonotype appeared many times. The rearrangement joins TRBV12-3 or TRBV12-4 to TRBJ2-1; 7 bases are a match to TRBD1. The CDR3 is made up of 14 amino acids. Trimming removed 7 bases from V and 5 bases from J; junction bases left unmatched: 8. The CDR3 here is CASKGQHSNNEQFF. CDR3 nucleotide sequence: TGTGCCAGCAAGGGACAGCATAGTAACAATGAGCAGTTCTTC.

A few counts support this clonotype. The V and J genes are TRBV20-1 and TRBJ1-5; D is possibly TRBD1 (5 bases). The CDR3 sequence is 14 residues long. Germline values: CDR1 DFQATT, CDR2 SNEGSKA (reference sequence). V lost 5 bases to trimming and J lost 4 bases, with 15 bases between them. The DNA of the CDR3 is TGCAGTGCTGGCTTCCAAGGGGAGAATCAGCCCCAGCATTTT. Protein: CSAGFQGENQPQHF.

This clonotype has at least ten counts. The chain joins TRBV12-3 or TRBV12-4 to TRBJ1-5; D not certain. This CDR3 spans 14 amino acids. V was trimmed by 5 bases and J by 4 bases, leaving 12 bases between them. CDR3 sequence reads: CASSVGPGNQPQHF. DNA of the CDR3: TGTGCCAGCAGTGTAGGGCCGGGGAATCAGCCCCAGCATTTT.

A note on this clonotype: A read error may be the cause here, since a much bigger clone is one base away. This chain connects TRBV7-2 to TRBJ2-7, with 11 bases identical to TRBD1. The J call is uncertain, as TRBJ2-5 better fits the DNA end. CDR3 size: 16 residues. The germline CDR1 and CDR2 sequences are SGHTA and FQGNSA. In nucleotides, the CDR3 is TGTGCCAACAGCTCCGGGGCCGGGACAGGGGGGGAGACCCAGTACTTC. Its protein product is CANSSGAGTGGETQYF.

This clonotype was detected ten times or more. This chain uses TRBV7-9 with TRBJ2-3; 7 bases line up with TRBD1. This CDR3 is built from 14 residues. V lost 5 bases, J lost 4 bases, and 6 bases stayed unmatched. Germline CDR1 reads SEHNR; CDR2 reads FQNEAQ (reference sequence). The CDR3 protein is CASSALQGPDTQYF. The CDR3, as DNA: TGTGCCAGCAGCGCCCTACAGGGGCCAGATACGCAGTATTTT.

The chain couples TRBV20-1 to TRBJ2-7, with 8 nucleotides matching TRBD2. The germline CDR1 and CDR2 sequences are DFQATT and SNEGSKA (reference sequence). V lost 7 bases, J lost 6 bases, and 5 bases stayed unmatched. The CDR3 contains 11 residues. The CDR3 DNA reads as TGCAGTGGCGCGGGGGGTTGCGAGCAGTACTTC. The encoded protein is CSGAGGCEQYF.

There are many counts of this clonotype. The V gene is TRBV12-3 or TRBV12-4, the J gene TRBJ2-5, with 10 bases aligning to TRBD1. The CDR3 extends over 14 amino acids. J gave up 9 bases and V 5 bases, and 9 bases lay outside the gene matches. This CDR3 reads CASSLGQGIVAQYF. CDR3 bases: TGTGCCAGCAGTCTGGGACAGGGGATAGTCGCCCAGTACTTC.

The CDR3: CASSGGGAGTDTQYF. CDR3 bases: TGTGCCAGCAGCGGAGGGGGGGCGGGCACAGATACGCAGTATTTT. The chain combines TRBV9 with TRBJ2-3, with a possible D match to TRBD2 (7 bases). Germline CDR1 reads SGDLS; CDR2 reads YYNGEE. The CDR3 is 15 residues long. Trimming left V 3 bases short and J 1 base short, with 12 bases between. Variable domain in full (rest from reference TRBV9 and TRBJ2-3): DSGVTQTPKHLITATGQRVTLRCSPRSGDLSVYWYQQSLDQGLQFLIQYYNGEERAKGNILERFSAQQFPDLHSELNLSSLELGDSALYFCASSGGGAGTDTQYFGPGTRLTVL.

On this clonotype: This may come from a read error, since a much larger clone is one base off. The chain couples TRBV20-1 to TRBJ2-1, with 7 bases lining up with TRBD2. Germline CDR1 is DFQATT and CDR2 is SNEGSKA (reference sequence). After removal of 0 bases from V and 7 bases from J, the junction contained 15 bases not matched to a gene. CDR3 size: 17 residues. The CDR3 bases are TGCAGTGCTAGAGATGAGGCCGCAGCGGGGTCCCCGAATGAGCAGTTCTTC. Amino acid sequence: CSARDEAAAGSPNEQFF.

The table lists this clonotype with a few counts. A read error is possible here, since a much larger clone lies one base away. The V call is TRBV5-1, the J call TRBJ2-1; D possibly corresponds to TRBD2 (5 bases). The DNA end is more similar to TRBJ2-7, so the J call may be wrong. Germline V gives CDR1 SGHRS, CDR2 YFSETQ. The CDR3 runs 16 residues. The CDR3 region has the DNA TGCGCCAGCAGCTTGGCCCCTAGCTTCCGGTACAATGAGCAGTACTTC. Protein product: CASSLAPSFRYNEQYF.

This clonotype was recorded at least ten times. The genes are TRBV4-2 and TRBJ2-7; tentatively, D is TRBD1 or TRBD2 (7 bases each). The CDR3 spans 16 residues. V was shortened by 4 bases and J by 2 bases, with 18 bases between the two germline ends. Germline CDR1 LGHNA, CDR2 YNFKEQ. The CDR3 sequence: CASSPGEGAPTYEQYF. CDR3 in DNA: TGTGCCAGCAGCCCGGGGGAGGGGGCCCCAACCTACGAGCAGTACTTC.

J is TRBJ1-1 and V is TRBV5-1, with D maybe TRBD1 (5 bases). Germline V gene lookup returns CDR1 SGHRS and CDR2 YFSETQ. Trimming pared 0 bases from V and 0 bases from J, leaving 15 bases between. The CDR3 has 17 amino acids. CDR3 sequence reads: CASSLARGPFMNTEAFF. The DNA for the CDR3 is TGCGCCAGCAGCTTGGCCCGGGGCCCCTTCATGAACACTGAAGCTTTCTTT.

A note on this clonotype: Since a much larger clone is just one base distant, this may be a read error. J is TRBJ2-7 and V is TRBV4-1; D unclear. The V end lost 1 base, the J end lost 7 bases, and 17 bases lay between the germline ends. This CDR3 is 15 amino acids long. Germline CDR1 reads MGHRA; CDR2 reads YSYEKL. The CDR3 loop is CASSQGSAAYNEQYF. The CDR3 DNA reads as TGCGCCAGCAGCCAAGGGTCGGCAGCATACAATGAGCAGTACTTC.

The sample holds many counts of this clonotype. This sequence joins TRBV29-1 and TRBJ1-2; unclear D gene. Germline CDR1 and CDR2: SQVTM and ANQGSEA. This CDR3 region has 11 residues. Between the trimmed V and J ends, which lost 7 bases and 8 bases, there was a span of 14 bases. CDR3 sequence (DNA): TGCAGCGCCCTCAGCCCCGAGGGCTACACCTTC. It translates to CSALSPEGYTF.

This clonotype was observed many times. The J gene is TRBJ2-1, the V gene TRBV7-3; D may match TRBD1 or TRBD2 (6 bases each). Germline-derived CDR1 and CDR2 are SGHTA and FQGTGA. The ends were cut back, 5 bases at V and 8 bases at J, with 19 bases in the middle. This CDR3 region has 15 residues. The DNA of the CDR3 is TGTGCCAGCAGCCTTGGAAAAGGGGGGCTGCATGAGCAGTTCTTC. This gives the protein CASSLGKGGLHEQFF.

This sequence joins TRBV24-1 and TRBJ2-1, with TRBD1 identical over 7 bases. Per the germline V gene, CDR1 is KGHDR and CDR2 is SFDVKD. The CDR3 is made up of 16 amino acids. Losses at the gene ends were 4 bases for V and 5 bases for J; bases not matched to a gene: 10. The CDR3 nucleotides are TGTGCCACCAGTGACCCGACAGGGTCCAGAAACAATGAGCAGTTCTTC. Translated, it gives CATSDPTGSRNNEQFF.